The 25 T cell receptor beta chains presented below share a single source sample, sequenced in a study of glioma-infiltrating T cells after dendritic cell vaccination. Here immunoSEQ multiplex PCR was the method, and the copy in TCRdb shows in-frame clones only, minus some. The sample contains tens of thousands of clones, around 90% of which appear only once. This sample's time point: after dendritic cell vaccination, including at tumor progression/relapse. Here the sequenced sample was blood, taken after dendritic cell vaccination. These receptors were obtained from a human donor with glioblastoma.

This clone showed up just once. The chain has TRBV9 and TRBJ1-3, with unresolved D. This CDR3 is built from 14 residues. V lost 5 bases to trimming and J lost 0 bases, with 9 bases between them. Germline V gene data show CDR1 as SGDLS and CDR2 as YYNGEE. As DNA, the CDR3 is TGTGCCAGCAGAGGCGGAGACTCTGGAAACACCATATATTTT. Translating it yields CASRGGDSGNTIYF.

The chain combines TRBV4-3 with TRBJ2-7, with 9 bases identical to TRBD2. CDR1 is LGHNA and CDR2 is YSLEER in the germline V gene. J gave up 3 bases and V 4 bases, and 10 bases lay outside the gene matches. CDR3 length equals 16 residues. The CDR3 nucleotides read TGCGCCAGCAGCCCGGGCGGGGCTAGCGGGAACTACGAGCAGTACTTC. Translated: CASSPGGASGNYEQYF.

V and J are TRBV10-3 and TRBJ2-7; the D is unclear. The CDR3 is 12 amino acids. Germline assignment: CDR1 ENHRY and CDR2 SYGVKD. Trimming removed 2 bases at V and 4 bases at J, with 6 bases between. The CDR3 loop is CAISEGRYEQYF. The DNA for the CDR3 is TGTGCCATCAGTGAGGGGCGATACGAGCAGTACTTC.

J is TRBJ2-7 and V is TRBV2; D is unresolved. V lost 3 bases to trimming and J lost 2 bases, with 8 bases between them. This CDR3 comprises 13 residues. The germline CDR1 and CDR2 sequences are SNHLY and FYNNEI. This chain's CDR3 is CASSDGGTYEQYF. In DNA form, the CDR3 reads TGTGCCAGCAGTGACGGCGGAACCTACGAGCAGTACTTC.

The chain employs TRBV13 and TRBJ2-1; possible D gene TRBD2, 5 bases. The germline V and J ends were trimmed by 5 bases and 10 bases, with 21 bases remaining between them. The CDR3 extends over 15 amino acids. Germline CDR1 and CDR2: PRHDT and FYEKMQ (reference sequence). Here the CDR3 reads CASSTQVSPREEQFF. CDR3 coding DNA: TGTGCCAGCAGCACTCAGGTCTCCCCTAGGGAGGAGCAGTTCTTC.

V and J are TRBV29-1 and TRBJ2-7; D might be TRBD1 (6 bases). The CDR3 spans 15 residues. Germline V gene sequence: CDR1 SQVTM, CDR2 ANQGSEA. V lost 2 bases, J lost 5 bases, and 19 bases lay in between. CDR3 sequence: CSVERGSRGLNEQYF. CDR3 nucleotide sequence: TGCAGCGTTGAACGAGGTAGCAGGGGATTGAACGAGCAGTACTTC.

The chain employs TRBV5-1 and TRBJ1-1, with TRBD1 matching 7 bases. The J segment lost 4 bases and the V segment lost 0 bases, leaving 3 bases of the junction unmatched. Germline V gene lookup returns CDR1 SGHRS and CDR2 YFSETQ. CDR3 length: 14 amino acids. The CDR3 region is CASSLGTGSTEAFF. DNA of the CDR3: TGCGCCAGCAGCTTGGGGACAGGCAGCACTGAAGCTTTCTTT.

This chain links TRBV19 with TRBJ2-7, with 10 bases fitting TRBD2. CDR1 and CDR2 from the germline V gene are LNHDA and SQIVND (reference sequence). The CDR3 length is 14 residues. J gave up 7 bases and V 9 bases, and 12 bases lay outside the gene matches. CDR3 coding DNA: TGTGCCAGCTCCACTAGCGGGGCCTCTGGGGAGCAGTACTTC. Translating it yields CASSTSGASGEQYF.

The J gene is TRBJ1-5, the V gene TRBV20-1, with D maybe TRBD1 (5 bases). This CDR3 is built from 11 residues. The ends were cut back, 5 bases at V and 6 bases at J, with 8 bases in the middle. CDR1 is DFQATT, CDR2 SNEGSKA, per germline (reference sequence). The CDR3 DNA follows: TGCAGTGCTGGGGGGGGTCAGCCCCAGCATTTT. Amino acids: CSAGGGQPQHF.

V and J are TRBV30 and TRBJ1-1; possibly TRBD1 for D (5 bases). V was pared by 2 bases and J by 2 bases, with 12 bases between. Germline V gene data show CDR1 as GTSNPN and CDR2 as SVGIG (reference sequence). This CDR3 has 14 amino acids. In nucleotides, the CDR3 is TGTGCCTGGAGTAAGGGGATGGGTAACACTGAAGCTTTCTTT. Protein product: CAWSKGMGNTEAFF.

This clone was detected once. The chain couples TRBV4-1 to TRBJ1-4, with TRBD1 identical over 10 bases. The CDR3 sequence is 14 residues long. Trimming removed 5 bases from V and 14 bases from J; junction bases left unmatched: 11. CDR1 is MGHRA and CDR2 is YSYEKL in the germline V gene. For the CDR3, the DNA is TGCGCCAGCAGCGCCAACCAGGGACAGGGGAGGCTGTTTTTT. Translated, it gives CASSANQGQGRLFF.

The chain employs TRBV5-6 and TRBJ2-2; TRBD1 is a possible D gene (6 bases). The CDR3 contains 15 residues. V lost 5 bases and J lost 7, with 18 bases in between. CDR1 and CDR2 (germline): SGHDT, YYEEEE. The CDR3 loop is CASRLQGFDGGELFF. The CDR3 coding sequence is TGTGCCAGCAGGTTACAGGGATTTGATGGCGGGGAGCTGTTTTTT. The variable domain in full, with the rest retrieved from reference TRBV5-6 and TRBJ2-2, is DAGVTQSPTHLIKTRGQQVTLRCSPKSGHDTVSWYQQALGQGPQFIFQYYEEEERQRGNFPDRFSGHQFPNYSSELNVNALLLGDSALYLCASRLQGFDGGELFFGEGSRLTVL.

CDR3 sequence reads: CASSSTTGVSPLHF. The DNA for the CDR3 is TGCGCCAGCAGCTCAACTACAGGGGTCTCACCCCTCCACTTT. The chain carries TRBV5-1 and TRBJ1-6; the match to TRBD1 covers 7 bases. Germline loops: CDR1 SGHRS, CDR2 YFSETQ. The CDR3 has 14 amino acids. Trimming at V came to 3 bases and at J to 10 bases, leaving 7 bases not matched to a gene.

V usage is TRBV6-4 and J usage is TRBJ1-2; maybe TRBD1 (5 bases). The CDR3 sequence is 15 residues long. The germline CDR1 and CDR2 sequences are MRHNA and SNTAGT. V gave up 4 bases and J gave up 4 bases, with 16 bases separating them. CDR3 DNA sequence: TGTGCCAGCAGTGGTCCTACAGGCCTCGGCTATGGCTACACCTTC. Protein product: CASSGPTGLGYGYTF.

The chain joins TRBV6-5 to TRBJ1-3, with D maybe TRBD1 (5 bases). CDR1 is MNHEY and CDR2 is SVGAGI in the germline V gene. The V gene lost 0 bases and the J gene lost 16 bases, with 16 bases spanning the gap. CDR3 length equals 13 residues. The CDR3 DNA is TGTGCCAGCAGTTACTCGACCGCGGGGGTTGTGTATTTT. This encodes CASSYSTAGVVYF.

The chain uses TRBV6-5 and TRBJ1-2; possibly TRBD1 for D (5 bases). The CDR3 spans 14 residues. Germline V gene data show CDR1 as MNHEY and CDR2 as SVGAGI. The germline V and J ends were trimmed by 6 bases and 3 bases, with 14 bases remaining between them. CDR3 nucleotides: TGTGCCAGCAGAGGGGAACAAAGAGACTATGGCTACACCTTC. It yields the protein CASRGEQRDYGYTF.

The genes are TRBV29-1 and TRBJ1-3, with 7 positions matching TRBD1. The CDR3 loop spans 15 amino acids. In germline, CDR1 is SQVTM, CDR2 ANQGSEA. V dropped 7 bases and J dropped 0; count of bases not matched to a gene: 9. In nucleotides, the CDR3 is TGCAGCGCCACTCCGGACAGGCCCTCTGGAAACACCATATATTTT. Protein sequence: CSATPDRPSGNTIYF.

This chain links TRBV2 with TRBJ2-7; D is perhaps TRBD2 (6 bases). Trimming shortened V by 3 bases and J by 0 bases, and 9 bases separated the two germline ends. Germline CDR1 is SNHLY and CDR2 is FYNNEI. The length of the CDR3 is 14 residues. The CDR3 here is CASSEIGSSYEQYF. The CDR3 coding sequence is TGTGCCAGCAGTGAGATCGGGAGCTCCTACGAGCAGTACTTC.

The V and J genes are TRBV5-1 and TRBJ2-6; perhaps TRBD2 as D (6 bases). This CDR3 comprises 17 residues. Germline-derived CDR1 and CDR2 are SGHRS and YFSETQ. Trimming shortened V by 5 bases and J by 0 bases, and 15 bases separated the two germline ends. CDR3 residues: CASRPGAVASGANVLTF. The CDR3, as DNA: TGCGCCAGCAGACCGGGAGCAGTGGCCTCTGGGGCCAACGTCCTGACTTTC.

The rearrangement uses TRBV30 and TRBJ1-5; 8 bases are shared with TRBD1. The CDR3 is 20 residues long. V was clipped by 2 bases and J by 1 base; unmatched bases: 19. Germline V gives CDR1 GTSNPN, CDR2 SVGIG (reference sequence). The CDR3 DNA sequence: TGTGCCTGGAGTCTCGGGCTATGGACAGGGACCTATGGGAGCAATCAGCCCCAGCATTTT. This sequence encodes CAWSLGLWTGTYGSNQPQHF.

This chain links TRBV7-9 with TRBJ2-5; tentatively, D is TRBD1 (6 bases). Germline V lookup: CDR1 SEHNR, CDR2 FQNEAQ (reference sequence). The CDR3 is 16 residues long. V lost 5 bases and J 4 bases, leaving 20 bases between the germline ends. The CDR3, as DNA: TGTGCCAGCAGCCCCCCGGGACACCCCGCGGGAGAGACCCAGTACTTC. Its protein is CASSPPGHPAGETQYF. The variable domain in full, completed from reference TRBV7-9 and TRBJ2-5, reads DTGVSQNPRHKITKRGQNVTFRCDPISEHNRLYWYRQTLGQGPEFLTYFQNEAQLEKSRLLSDRFSAERPKGSFSTLEIQRTEQGDSAMYLCASSPPGHPAGETQYFGPGTRLLVL.

The gene calls are TRBV19 and TRBJ2-2; TRBD2 aligns across 9 bases. The germline V gene encodes CDR1 LNHDA and CDR2 SQIVND (reference sequence). Germline trimming cut 7 bases from V and 5 bases from J; bases unmatched to any gene: 26. The CDR3 totals 21 residues. CDR3 loop: CASTIRSGLAGPLGRTGELFF. CDR3 bases: TGTGCCAGTACCATACGCTCCGGGCTAGCGGGGCCCCTCGGGAGGACCGGGGAGCTGTTTTTT.

This clone was seen once. The J gene is TRBJ1-1, the V gene TRBV29-1; the match to TRBD1 covers 7 bases. The CDR3 covers 14 residues. CDR1 is SQVTM, CDR2 ANQGSEA, per germline. J was trimmed by 5 bases and V by 3 bases; bases with no gene match: 9. The CDR3 nucleotides are TGCAGCGTTGAGCCTGACAGGGATTGGACTGAAGCTTTCTTT. Amino acids: CSVEPDRDWTEAFF.

This clone has just one count. CDR3 protein: CAWRDRVSTEAFF. The DNA for the CDR3 is TGTGCCTGGAGAGACAGGGTATCCACTGAAGCTTTCTTT. This chain uses TRBV30 with TRBJ1-1, with 7 bases that match TRBD1. Trimming at V came to 3 bases and at J to 4 bases, leaving 5 bases not matched to a gene. The CDR3 is 13 amino acids. Germline V gene lookup returns CDR1 GTSNPN and CDR2 SVGIG (reference sequence).

Points on this clone: At the DNA level, this CDR3 is encoded by other sequences in the same sample as well. The chain couples TRBV5-4 to TRBJ2-3, with 12 bases lining up with TRBD2. The V and J ends lost 4 bases and 2 bases, in that order; junction bases with no gene match: 5. There are 16 residues in the CDR3. CDR1 is SGHNT and CDR2 is YYREEE in the germline V gene (reference sequence). CDR3 bases: TGTGCCAGCAGCCTTCGACTAGCGGGGGACACAGATACGCAGTATTTT. As protein: CASSLRLAGDTDTQYF. Full variable domain (remainder filled in from reference TRBV5-4 and TRBJ2-3): ETGVTQSPTHLIKTRGQQVTLRCSSQSGHNTVSWYQQALGQGPQFIFQYYREEENGRGNFPPRFSGLQFPNYSSELNVNALELDDSALYLCASSLRLAGDTDTQYFGPGTRLTVL.